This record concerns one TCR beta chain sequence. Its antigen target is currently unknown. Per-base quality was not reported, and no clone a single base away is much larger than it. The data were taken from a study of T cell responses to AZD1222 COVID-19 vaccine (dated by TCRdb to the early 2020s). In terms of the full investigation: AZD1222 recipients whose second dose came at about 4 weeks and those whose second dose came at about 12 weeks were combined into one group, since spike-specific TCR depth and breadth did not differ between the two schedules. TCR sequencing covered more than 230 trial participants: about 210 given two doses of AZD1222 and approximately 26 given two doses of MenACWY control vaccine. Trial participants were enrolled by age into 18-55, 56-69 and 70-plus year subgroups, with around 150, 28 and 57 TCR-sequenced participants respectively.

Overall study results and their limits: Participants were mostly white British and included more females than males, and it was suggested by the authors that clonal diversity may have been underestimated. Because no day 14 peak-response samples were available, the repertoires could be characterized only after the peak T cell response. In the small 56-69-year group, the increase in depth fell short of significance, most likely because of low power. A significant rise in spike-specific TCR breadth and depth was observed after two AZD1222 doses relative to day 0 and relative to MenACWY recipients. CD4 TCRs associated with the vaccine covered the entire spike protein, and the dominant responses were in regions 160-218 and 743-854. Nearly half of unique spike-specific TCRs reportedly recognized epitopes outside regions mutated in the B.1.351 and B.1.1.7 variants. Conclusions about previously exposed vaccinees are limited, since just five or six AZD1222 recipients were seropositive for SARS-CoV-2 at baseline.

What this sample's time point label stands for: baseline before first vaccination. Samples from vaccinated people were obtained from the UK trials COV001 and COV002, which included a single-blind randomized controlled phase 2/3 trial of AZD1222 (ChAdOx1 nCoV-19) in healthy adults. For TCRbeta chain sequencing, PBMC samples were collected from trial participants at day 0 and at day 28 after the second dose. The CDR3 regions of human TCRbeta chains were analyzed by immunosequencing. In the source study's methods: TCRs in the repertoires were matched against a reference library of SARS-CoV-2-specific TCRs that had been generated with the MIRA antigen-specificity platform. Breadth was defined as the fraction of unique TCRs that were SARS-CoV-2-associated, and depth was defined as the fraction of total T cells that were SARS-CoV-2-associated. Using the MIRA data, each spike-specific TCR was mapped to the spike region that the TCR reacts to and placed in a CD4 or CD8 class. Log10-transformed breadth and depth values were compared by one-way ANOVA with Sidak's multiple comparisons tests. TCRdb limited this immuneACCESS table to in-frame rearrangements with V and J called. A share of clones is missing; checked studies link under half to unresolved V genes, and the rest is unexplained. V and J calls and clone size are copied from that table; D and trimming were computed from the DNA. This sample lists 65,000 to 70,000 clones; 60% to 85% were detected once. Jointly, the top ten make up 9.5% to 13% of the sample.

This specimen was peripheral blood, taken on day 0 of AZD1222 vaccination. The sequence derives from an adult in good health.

DNA sequence: TGTGCCAGTAGCCCCGGCGGGCACAGCACAGATACGCAGTATTTT. Its amino acids are CASSPGGHSTDTQYF. The V gene is TRBV19 and the J gene is TRBJ2-3; a weak D assignment points to TRBD2 (5 bases agree). The V end loses 6 bases and the J end loses 0 bases, and a stretch of 13 bases separates them. From cysteine to phenylalanine, the CDR3 is 15 amino acids long. This entry keeps only the CDR3 DNA: 45 bases, framed from base 1. From a lookup of the germline V gene (reference sequence), CDR1 and CDR2 are LNHDA and SQIVND.